The clone carrying this T cell receptor (beta chain) was seen once. What it binds is unknown. Here immunoSEQ multiplex PCR was the method, and the copy in TCRdb shows in-frame clones only, minus some. The sample shows tens of thousands of clones, approximately 86% of them seen only once. Germline trimming cut 3 bases from V and 1 base from J; bases unmatched to any gene: 6. The germline V gene encodes CDR1 SGHNT and CDR2 YYREEE (reference sequence). This CDR3 is built from 15 residues. The data originate from a study of OX40 agonist ivuxolimab in advanced cancers. Study-wide background: Eligibility admitted prior anti-PD-1, anti-PD-L1 or anti-CTLA-4 therapy; around 41% had some. Overall study results and limits: Researchers did not determine the expanded peripheral T cells' antigen specificity.

The clonotype was recovered from an adult with an advanced solid tumor such as melanoma, head and neck, liver or kidney cancer. The sample consisted of CD4+ or CD8+ T cells sorted from blood, taken in a trial of the OX40 agonist ivuxolimab. J is TRBJ1-1 and V is TRBV5-4; 7 bases agree with TRBD1. CDR3 sequence reads: CASSSPQGQNTEAFF. CDR3 bases: TGTGCCAGCAGCTCTCCACAGGGGCAGAACACTGAAGCTTTCTTT.